This entry is about one T cell receptor (beta chain). The sample comes from a study of blood T cell repertoires in COVID-19. As for the study in general: Samples came from the United States, Italy and Spain, spanning acute and convalescent COVID-19. PBMCs, B-cell-depleted T cells, or T cells were the source of the cDNA or gDNA that made up the material.

As handled by the study authors: Estimates of nucleated cell counts were drawn from the amplification of reference gene primers. This table comes from immunoSEQ multiplex PCR, and its TCRdb copy is limited to in-frame clones, with some not included. V and J calls and clone size follow that table, whereas D and trimming were derived from the DNA. Among about 160,000 clones listed, 90% were seen once. The CDR3 runs to 15 residues. Germline CDR1 SGHAT, CDR2 FQNNGV. Trimming shortened V by 5 bases and J by 8 bases, and 21 bases separated the two germline ends. Specimen: peripheral blood. This receptor was taken from a man in his forties or fifties with acute or convalescent COVID-19. The J gene is TRBJ1-2, the V gene TRBV11-2; a weak D match, TRBD1 (5 bases). The CDR3 sequence: CASSPSGEGLSGYTF. The CDR3 DNA reads as TGTGCCAGCAGCCCGTCGGGGGAGGGGTTATCGGGCTACACCTTC.